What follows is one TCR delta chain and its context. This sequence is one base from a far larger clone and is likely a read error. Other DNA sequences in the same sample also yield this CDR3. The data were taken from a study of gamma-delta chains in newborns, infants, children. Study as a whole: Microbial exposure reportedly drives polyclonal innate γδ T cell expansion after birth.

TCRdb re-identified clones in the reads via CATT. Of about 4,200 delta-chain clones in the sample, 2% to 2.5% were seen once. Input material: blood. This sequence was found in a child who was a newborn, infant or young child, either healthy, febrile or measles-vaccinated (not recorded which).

CDR3 region: CALGELRLPTPTRGIREYTDKLIF. The CDR3 DNA sequence: TGTGCTCTTGGGGAATTGAGGCTTCCGACTCCTACCCGGGGGATACGGGAGTACACCGATAAGCTCATCTTT. The V and J genes are TRDV1 and TRDJ1; 10 nucleotides line up with TRDD3. CDR1 and CDR2 from the germline V gene are TSWWSYY and QGS. The CDR3 consists of 24 residues.